This T cell receptor beta chain originates from a study of shared clonotypes between healthy human individuals. Study-level findings and limits: The sole specimen, blood, was sampled, and tissue repertoires likely differ. Clonotype sharing among donors was thought likely to change with sequencing depth. Naive CD4 clonotypes were shared across several donors at roughly 4.6%.

To note about this clone: Its antigen is still unknown.

Looked up from germline, CDR1 is MDHEN and CDR2 is SYDVKM. Between the trimmed V and J ends, which lost 10 bases and 6 bases, there was a span of 7 bases. The CDR3 is made up of 10 amino acids. Using approximately 200 ng DNA, some 30,000 T cell genomes, the sorted-subset replicate PCRs were run. Repertoires were generated with immunoSEQ multiplex PCR, while TCRdb's copy carries only in-frame clones and drops some. The repertoire holds roughly 530,000 clones, about 95% seen once, with 0.06% in the top ten. The chain joins TRBV28 to TRBJ1-5; D uncertain. The source material was naive CD4+ T cells sorted from blood. The subset denotes: CD45RA+ positively selected. The TCR was taken from a woman aged 25-40 years in good health. CDR3 DNA sequence: TGTGCCACCCTATTTCAGCCCCAGCATTTT. It codes for CATLFQPQHF.